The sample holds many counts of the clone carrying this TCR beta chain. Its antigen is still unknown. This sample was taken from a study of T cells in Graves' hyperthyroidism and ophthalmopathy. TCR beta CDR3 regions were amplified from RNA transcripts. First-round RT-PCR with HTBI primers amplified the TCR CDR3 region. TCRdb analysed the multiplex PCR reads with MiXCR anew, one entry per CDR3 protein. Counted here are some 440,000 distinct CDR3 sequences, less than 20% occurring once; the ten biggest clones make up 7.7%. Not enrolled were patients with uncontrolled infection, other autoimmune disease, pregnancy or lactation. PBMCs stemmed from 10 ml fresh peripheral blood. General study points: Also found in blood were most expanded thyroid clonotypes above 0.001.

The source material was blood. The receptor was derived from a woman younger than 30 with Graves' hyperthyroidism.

CDR3: CSARGRRAGYNEQFF. CDR3 coding DNA: TGCAGTGCTAGAGGGAGGAGGGCCGGCTACAATGAGCAGTTCTTC. The rearrangement uses TRBV20-1 and TRBJ2-1; tentatively, D is TRBD2 (6 bases). Trimming took off 1 base at V and 3 bases at J, with 13 bases between the two ends. Germline loops: CDR1 DFQATT, CDR2 SNEGSKA (reference sequence). This CDR3 region has 15 residues.